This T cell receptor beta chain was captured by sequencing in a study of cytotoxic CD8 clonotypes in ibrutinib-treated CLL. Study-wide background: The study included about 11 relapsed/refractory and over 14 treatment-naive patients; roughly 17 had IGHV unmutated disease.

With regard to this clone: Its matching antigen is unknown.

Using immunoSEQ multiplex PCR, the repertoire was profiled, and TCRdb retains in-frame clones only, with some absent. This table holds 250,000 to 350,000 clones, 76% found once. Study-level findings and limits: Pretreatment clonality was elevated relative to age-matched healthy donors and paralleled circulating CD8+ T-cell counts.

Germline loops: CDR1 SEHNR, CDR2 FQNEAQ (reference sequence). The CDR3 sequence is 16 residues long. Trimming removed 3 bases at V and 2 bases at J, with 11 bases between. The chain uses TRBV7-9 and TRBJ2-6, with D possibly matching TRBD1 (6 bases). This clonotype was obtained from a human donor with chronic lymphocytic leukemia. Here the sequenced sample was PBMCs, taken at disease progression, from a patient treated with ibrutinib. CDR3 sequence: CASSFSWGPGANVLTF. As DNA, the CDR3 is TGTGCCAGCAGCTTTTCTTGGGGGCCTGGGGCCAACGTCCTGACTTTC.